These 8 T cell receptor beta chains were all obtained from the same sample, sequenced in a study of human T cells and chemical hapten exposure. TCRdb reprocessed the RACE reads via MiXCR and lists one record per CDR3 protein. The sample has 300,000 to 450,000 distinct CDR3 sequences; about 4.4% are singletons. Regarding time point: patch test 1, 2 weeks after DPC sensitization. The sample's treatment: therapeutic diphenylcyclopropenone sensitization with weekly scalp DPC. Sequenced material: whole blood, taken in connection with sensitization to the hapten diphenylcyclopropenone (DPC). The source is a woman between 50 and 59 years old with alopecia areata. Some clones in this sample may be carry-over from other donors' samples.

This clonotype appeared many times. The chain combines TRBV6-6 with TRBJ1-1; D gene unclear. Trimming left V 6 bases short and J 1 base short, with 12 bases between. This CDR3 has 14 residues. Per the germline V gene, CDR1 is MNHNY and CDR2 is SVGAGI (reference sequence). The CDR3 protein is CASRHDNRNTEAFF. The CDR3 DNA follows: TGTGCCAGCAGACACGATAACAGGAACACTGAAGCTTTCTTT.

This clonotype was found many times. CDR3 sequence reads: CSAPSDPRTGPIYEQYF. The CDR3 region has the DNA TGCAGTGCCCCTTCTGACCCACGAACAGGGCCGATCTACGAGCAGTACTTC. The rearrangement uses TRBV20-1 and TRBJ2-7, with D possibly TRBD1 on 6 matching bases. CDR1 is DFQATT and CDR2 is SNEGSKA in the germline V gene (reference sequence). Trimming removed 6 bases from V and 3 bases from J, with 27 bases in between. This CDR3 is 17 amino acids long.

This clonotype was detected a few times. The rearrangement uses TRBV3-1 and TRBJ2-3, with D possibly being TRBD1 or TRBD2 (5 bases each). Germline V gives CDR1 LGHDT, CDR2 YNNKEL (reference sequence). The V and J ends lost 1 base and 5 bases respectively, with 7 bases between them. The CDR3 spans 13 residues. CDR3 nucleotide sequence: TGTGCCAGCAGCCAAGCGGGGCAAGATACGCAGTATTTT. It is translated as CASSQAGQDTQYF.

This clonotype was counted ten times or more. The CDR3 reads CAGYQGTAEAFF. The CDR3, as DNA: TGTGCCGGATATCAGGGTACCGCTGAAGCTTTCTTT. V is TRBV30 and J is TRBJ1-1, with D tentatively TRBD1 (5 bases). The CDR3 covers 12 residues. V was pared by 8 bases and J by 6 bases, with 16 bases between. Germline-derived CDR1 and CDR2 are GTSNPN and SVGIG (reference sequence).

The J gene is TRBJ2-3, the V gene TRBV4-2; D could derive from TRBD1 or TRBD2 (5 bases each). The germline V gene has CDR1 LGHNA and CDR2 YNFKEQ. With 4 bases removed from V and 2 bases from J, the gap between germline ends came to 25 bases. The CDR3 extends over 19 amino acids. CDR3 in amino acids: CASSLPLGELAPSTDTQYF. The CDR3 DNA is TGTGCCAGCAGCCTACCGCTGGGGGAGCTGGCCCCCTCCACAGATACGCAGTATTTT.

This chain joins TRBV3-1 and TRBJ1-5; the D gene is possibly TRBD1 (5 bases). Trimming left V 1 base short and J 7 bases short, with 8 bases between. The CDR3 spans 13 residues. Germline CDR1 reads LGHDT; CDR2 reads YNNKEL (reference sequence). CDR3 loop: CASSQVWGQPQHF. The CDR3 DNA sequence: TGTGCCAGCAGCCAAGTGTGGGGGCAGCCCCAGCATTTT.

Many counts were recorded for this clonotype. The genes are TRBV10-3 and TRBJ2-7; TRBD2 agrees at 9 bases. Losses at the gene ends were 3 bases for V and 6 bases for J; bases not matched to a gene: 9. The CDR3 length is 15 residues. CDR1 is ENHRY and CDR2 is SYGVKD in the germline V gene. This chain's CDR3 is CAISDIGGRAIEQYF. The CDR3 bases are TGTGCCATCAGTGATATCGGCGGGAGGGCCATCGAGCAGTACTTC.

This clonotype was found many times. This chain connects TRBV7-9 to TRBJ2-1, with 12 bases aligning to TRBD2. Per the germline V gene, CDR1 is SEHNR and CDR2 is FQNEAQ (reference sequence). V lost 0 bases, J lost 1 base, and 7 bases stayed unmatched. This CDR3 spans 19 amino acids. CDR3 protein: CASSLALAGGSRSYNEQFF. Written as DNA, the CDR3 is TGTGCCAGCAGCTTAGCGCTAGCGGGAGGGTCCAGGTCCTACAATGAGCAGTTCTTC.